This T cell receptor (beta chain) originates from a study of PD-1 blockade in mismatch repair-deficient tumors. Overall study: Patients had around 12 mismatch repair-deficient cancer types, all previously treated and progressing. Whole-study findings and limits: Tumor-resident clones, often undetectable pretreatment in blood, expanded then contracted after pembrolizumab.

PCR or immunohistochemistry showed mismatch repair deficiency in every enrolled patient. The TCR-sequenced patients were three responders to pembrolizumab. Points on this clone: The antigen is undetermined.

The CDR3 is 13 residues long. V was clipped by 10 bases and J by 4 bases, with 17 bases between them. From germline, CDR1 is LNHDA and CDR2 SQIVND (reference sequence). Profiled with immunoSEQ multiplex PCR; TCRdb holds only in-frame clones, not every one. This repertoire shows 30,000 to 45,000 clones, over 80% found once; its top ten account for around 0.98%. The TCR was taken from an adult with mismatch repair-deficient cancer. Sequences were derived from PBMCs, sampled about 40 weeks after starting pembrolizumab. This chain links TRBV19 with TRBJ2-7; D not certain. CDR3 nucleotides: TGTGCCACCGCGAACCTAGGCGGTTACGAGCAGTACTTC. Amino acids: CATANLGGYEQYF. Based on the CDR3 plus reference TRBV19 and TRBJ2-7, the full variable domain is DGGITQSPKYLFRKEGQNVTLSCEQNLNHDAMYWYRQDPGQGLRLIYYSQIVNDFQKGDIAEGYSVSREKKESFPLTVTSAQKNPTAFYLCATANLGGYEQYFGPGTRLTVT.